This TCR beta chain was obtained from a study of Ad26.COV2.S vaccination and SARS-CoV-2 variants. Assay: immunoSEQ multiplex PCR; the TCRdb copy retains only in-frame clones and omits some. The table lists some 390,000 clones, approximately 90% of them singletons. Specified treatment: roughly 20 received Ad26.COV2.S at low or high dose, single or two shots; 5 received placebo; per-sample allocation not given. Sampling took place 63 days after the first vaccine or placebo injection. The CDR3 is 15 residues long. Germline assignment: CDR1 SGHDT and CDR2 YYEEEE. The J segment lost 3 bases and the V segment lost 3 bases, leaving 5 bases of the junction unmatched.

The source material was peripheral blood, sampled in a trial of Ad26.COV2.S vaccine versus placebo. The chain carries TRBV5-6 and TRBJ1-4; TRBD1 matches 7 bases. The receptor was derived from a person between 18 and 65 years old who received the Ad26.COV2.S COVID-19 vaccine or a placebo. The CDR3 nucleotides read TGTGCCAGCAGCTCCCTCGGGACAGCTAATGAAAAACTGTTTTTT. Translating gives CASSSLGTANEKLFF. The full variable domain, in which reference TRBV5-6 and TRBJ1-4 provide the parts outside the CDR3, is DAGVTQSPTHLIKTRGQQVTLRCSPKSGHDTVSWYQQALGQGPQFIFQYYEEEERQRGNFPDRFSGHQFPNYSSELNVNALLLGDSALYLCASSSLGTANEKLFFGSGTQLSVL.